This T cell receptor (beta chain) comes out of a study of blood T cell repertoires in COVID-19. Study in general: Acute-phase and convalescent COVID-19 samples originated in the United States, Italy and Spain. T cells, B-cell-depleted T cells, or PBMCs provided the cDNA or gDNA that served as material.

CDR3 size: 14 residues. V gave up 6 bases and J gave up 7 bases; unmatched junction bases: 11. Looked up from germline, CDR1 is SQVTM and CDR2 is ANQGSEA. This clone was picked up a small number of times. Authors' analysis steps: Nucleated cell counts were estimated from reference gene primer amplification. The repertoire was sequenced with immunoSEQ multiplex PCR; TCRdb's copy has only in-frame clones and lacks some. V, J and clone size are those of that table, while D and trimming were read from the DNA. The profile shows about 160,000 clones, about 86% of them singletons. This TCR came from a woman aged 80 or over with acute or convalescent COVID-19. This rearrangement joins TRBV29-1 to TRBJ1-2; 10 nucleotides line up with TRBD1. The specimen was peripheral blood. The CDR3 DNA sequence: TGCAGCGTGGCGCCCTGGGGACAGGGGAGTGGCTACACCTTC. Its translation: CSVAPWGQGSGYTF.